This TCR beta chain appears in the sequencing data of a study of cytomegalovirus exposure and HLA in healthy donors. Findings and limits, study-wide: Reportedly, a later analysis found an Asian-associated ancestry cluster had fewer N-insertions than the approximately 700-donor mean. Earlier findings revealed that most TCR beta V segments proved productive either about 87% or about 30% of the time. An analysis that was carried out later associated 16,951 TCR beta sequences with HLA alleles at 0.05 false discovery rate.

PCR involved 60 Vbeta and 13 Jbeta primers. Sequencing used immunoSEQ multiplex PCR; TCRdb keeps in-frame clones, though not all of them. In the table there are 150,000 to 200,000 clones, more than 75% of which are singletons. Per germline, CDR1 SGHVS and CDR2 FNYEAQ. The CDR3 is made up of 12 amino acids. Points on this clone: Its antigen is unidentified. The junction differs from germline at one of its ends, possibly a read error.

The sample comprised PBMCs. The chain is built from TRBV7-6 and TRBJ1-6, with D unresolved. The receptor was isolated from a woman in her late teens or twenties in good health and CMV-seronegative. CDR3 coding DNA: TGCGCCGAGGGAATCTACAATTCACCCCTCCACTTT. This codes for CAEGIYNSPLHF.